This is a list of T cell receptor beta chains from one sample in a study of blood T cell repertoires in COVID-19. Sequencing used immunoSEQ multiplex PCR; TCRdb keeps in-frame clones, though not all of them. Of around 16,000 clones in the sample, 70% to 90% were seen once. Specimen: peripheral blood. The source is a human donor in a cohort sampled during active COVID-19. The CDR3 runs from the conserved cysteine through the conserved F or W.

V gene	CDR3 protein
TRBV6-6	CASSPPPGQTNTEAFF
TRBV5-6	CASSLLSDSTDTQYF
TRBV9	CASSGLANSRDEQFF
TRBV10-2	CASIGGGSYEQYF
TRBV7-3	CASSLTEITEAFF
TRBV6-2/TRBV6-3	CASSTLDRGVEAFF
TRBV7-2	CASSIIGTGIGEQYF
TRBV18	CASSPGGSGYNEQFF
TRBV6-4	CANANASSGANVLTF
TRBV28	CASSSLPTDTQYF
TRBV28	CASSLRGGPTEAFF
TRBV19	CASGVRASAETQYF
TRBV7-2	CASSSNAVVNTEAFF
TRBV28	CASGTGTGVYGYTF
TRBV3-1/TRBV3-2	CASSQGGYEQFF
TRBV13	CASSRNSQGYSNQPQHF
TRBV9	CASSPGLGPGSNQPQHF
TRBV28	CASSFLRGAGKSIYEQYF
TRBV27	CASSPPNQGDTDTQYF
TRBV9	CASSVTGVPDTQYF
TRBV7-2	CASSSALPREETQYF
TRBV2	CASSDLGPFYGYTF
TRBV5-1	CASSLAEASSYNEQFF
TRBV25-1	CASSEWGGSYEQYF
TRBV28	CASSIDAGGANVLTF
TRBV10-3	CAISEGQGPDTQYF
TRBV5-1	CASSLVAGEYNEQFF
TRBV19	CASSIKGAYEQYF
TRBV28	CASRTGELSNQPQHF
TRBV12-3/TRBV12-4	CASSLNRGAEAFF
TRBV4-3	CASSQDGNRGPDTQYF
TRBV2	CASSEGDSFHEQFF
TRBV6-2/TRBV6-3	CASSYGTGAKPQHF
TRBV2	CASSVWTYNEQFF
TRBV7-8	CASSTLRDRGLGEQFF
TRBV4-1	CASSQGQGVTNEKLFF
TRBV2	CASSEISQGFGGYTF